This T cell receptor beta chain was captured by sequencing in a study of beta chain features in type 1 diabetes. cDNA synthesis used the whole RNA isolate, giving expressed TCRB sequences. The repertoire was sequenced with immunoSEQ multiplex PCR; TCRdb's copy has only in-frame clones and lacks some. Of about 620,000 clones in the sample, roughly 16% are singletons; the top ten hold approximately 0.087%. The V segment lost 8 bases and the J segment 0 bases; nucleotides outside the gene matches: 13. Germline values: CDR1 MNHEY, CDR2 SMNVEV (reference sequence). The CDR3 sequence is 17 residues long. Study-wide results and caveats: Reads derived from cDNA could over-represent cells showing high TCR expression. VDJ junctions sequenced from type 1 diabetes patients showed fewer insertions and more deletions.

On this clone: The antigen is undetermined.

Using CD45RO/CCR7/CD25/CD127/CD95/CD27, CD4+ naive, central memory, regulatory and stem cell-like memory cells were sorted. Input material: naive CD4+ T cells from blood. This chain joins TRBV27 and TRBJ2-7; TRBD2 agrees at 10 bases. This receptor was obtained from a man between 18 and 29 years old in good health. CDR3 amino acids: CASLSHSLAGSSYEQYF. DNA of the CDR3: TGTGCCAGCCTCTCCCACTCACTAGCGGGGAGCTCCTACGAGCAGTACTTC.